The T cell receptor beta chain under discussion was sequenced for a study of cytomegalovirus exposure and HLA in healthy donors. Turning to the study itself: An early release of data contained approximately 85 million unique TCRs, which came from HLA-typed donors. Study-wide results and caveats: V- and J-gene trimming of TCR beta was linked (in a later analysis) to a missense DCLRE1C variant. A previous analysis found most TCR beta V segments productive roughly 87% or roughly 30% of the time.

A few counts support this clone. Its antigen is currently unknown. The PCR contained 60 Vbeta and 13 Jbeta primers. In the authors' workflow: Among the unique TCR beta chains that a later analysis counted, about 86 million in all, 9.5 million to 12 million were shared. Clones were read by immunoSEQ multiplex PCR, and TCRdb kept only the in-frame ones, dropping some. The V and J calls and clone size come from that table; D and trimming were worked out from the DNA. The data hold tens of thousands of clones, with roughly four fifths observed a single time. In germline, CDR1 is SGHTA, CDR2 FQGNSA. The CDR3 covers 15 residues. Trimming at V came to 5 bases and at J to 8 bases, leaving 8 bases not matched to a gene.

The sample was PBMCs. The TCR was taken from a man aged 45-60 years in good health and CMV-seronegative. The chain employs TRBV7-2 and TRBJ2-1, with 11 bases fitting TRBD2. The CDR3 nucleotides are TGTGCCAGCAGCGATCGACTAGCGGGAAGACATGAGCAGTTCTTC. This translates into CASSDRLAGRHEQFF.